This T cell receptor beta chain was recorded in a study of response to subunit inactivated influenza vaccine. The CDR3 consists of 13 residues. V lost 2 bases and J 7 bases, leaving 9 bases between the germline ends. The germline V gene encodes CDR1 SGHTA and CDR2 FQGNSA. From the RT-PCR reads, TCRdb called clonotypes with MiXCR, one entry per CDR3 protein. The data hold roughly 500,000 distinct CDR3 sequences, with approximately 22% observed a single time. This clonotype has only a few counts. Separately, the same data were catalogued under a study of T cells expressing NK-cell markers. That paper notes: UMI-tagged 5'RACE template switching yielded the TCR beta cDNA. Researchers got TCR beta repertoires out of sorted CD3+CD56+NKG2C+, CD3+CD56+NKG2C- and CD3+CD56-NKG2C+ T cells. Just one sequenced donor of eight was HCMV-seronegative, while seven were seropositive. Dominant NKG2C+ clonotypes in 5 or 6 donors made up about 1.0-7.0% of CD8+ T cells. There were a few donors in whom these clonotypes also led the CD3+CD56-NKG2C+ fraction.

The sequenced sample was CD4+ T cells sorted from PBMCs, obtained 12 days after vaccination. The V gene is TRBV7-2, the J gene TRBJ2-1, with D unclear. The TCR was taken from a man aged 50 to 60 who received an inactivated influenza vaccine. The CDR3 DNA follows: TGTGCCAGCAGCTTACTGCGCCTTAATGAGCAGTTCTTC. It specifies CASSLLRLNEQFF.